The rows below give T cell receptor beta chains drawn from one sample of a study of T cell responses to AZD1222 COVID-19 vaccine. The repertoire was sequenced with immunoSEQ multiplex PCR; TCRdb's copy has only in-frame clones and lacks some. Of over 100,000 clones in the sample, 80% to 85% are singletons; the top ten hold about 9.4%. Material: peripheral blood, obtained on day 0 of AZD1222 vaccination. The receptors derive from an adult in good health. CDR3s include the opening cysteine and the closing phenylalanine or tryptophan. A D gene is named only where the DNA matches it firmly.

>TRBV12-3/TRBV12-4|TRBJ1-3|.
CASNKDSGNTIYF
TGTGCCAGCAACAAAGACAGCGGGAACACCATATATTTT
>TRBV7-2|TRBJ2-5|.
CASSSGTLRRGTQYF
TGTGCCAGCAGCTCCGGGACTTTAAGAAGGGGGACCCAGTACTTC
>TRBV5-1|TRBJ1-2|TRBD1
CASSLDTGDGGYTF
TGCGCCAGCAGCTTGGATACAGGGGACGGTGGCTACACCTTC
>TRBV18|TRBJ2-3|.
CASSPRPLAASNTDTQYF
TGTGCCAGCTCACCACGCCCCTTAGCGGCCTCTAACACAGATACGCAGTATTTT
>TRBV19|TRBJ1-1|.
CASSLGRALLNTEAFF
TGTGCCAGTAGTCTGGGCAGGGCTCTCTTGAACACTGAAGCTTTCTTT
>TRBV19|TRBJ1-2|TRBD1
CATKQGDRYGYTF
TGTGCCACCAAACAGGGGGATCGGTATGGCTACACCTTC
>TRBV11-2|TRBJ2-7|.
CASSLDRAVYEQYF
TGTGCCAGCAGCTTAGATCGGGCTGTTTACGAGCAGTACTTC
>TRBV28|TRBJ1-6|.
CASSLWSSYNSPLHF
TGTGCCAGCAGTTTATGGAGCTCCTATAATTCACCCCTCCACTTT
>TRBV19|TRBJ1-1|.
CASRSTVNVDWDTEAFF
TGTGCCAGTAGAAGCACAGTTAATGTTGATTGGGACACTGAAGCTTTCTTT
>TRBV7-2|TRBJ1-4|TRBD1
CASSSVTGGDEKLFF
TGTGCCAGCAGCTCCGTGACAGGGGGGGATGAAAAACTGTTTTTT